This T cell receptor beta chain was identified in a study of early T cells in non-severe SARS-CoV-2 infection. For the study at large: Sequenced material consisted of bulk RNA (from unsorted whole blood), and chains were unpaired. Study results and caveats: VDJdb matches were skewed toward anti-spike CD8 T cell responses.

There are a few counts of this clonotype. Its specificity is not known. In the library, individual cDNA molecules carried attached unique molecular identifiers. From the 5' RACE reads, TCRdb called clonotypes with MiXCR, one entry per CDR3 protein. The sample lists over 80,000 distinct CDR3 sequences, about 12% occurring once. The clonotype was recovered from an adult who was a healthcare worker with PCR-confirmed SARS-CoV-2 infection or an uninfected control (not recorded which). Sequenced material: whole blood, taken at baseline.

CDR3 nucleotide sequence: TGCGCCAGCAAGACTAGCTCCGGACCAGATACGCAGTATTTT. Translated: CASKTSSGPDTQYF. The V call is TRBV5-1, the J call TRBJ2-3; TRBD2 agrees at 7 bases. CDR1 is SGHRS and CDR2 is YFSETQ in the germline V gene. V was clipped by 6 bases and J by 4 bases; unmatched bases: 8. This CDR3 has 14 residues.